The next 5 T cell receptor beta chains were all read from a single sample in a study of graft-versus-host responses after intestinal transplantation. Antigens for these TCRs are unknown. The table came from immunoSEQ multiplex PCR; TCRdb's copy has only in-frame clones and leaves some out. The table includes under 90,000 clones, 85% to 95% detected once. This specimen was unstimulated CD4+ T cells sorted from spleen or lymph node cells, taken before transplant. All receptors come from a human donor who was the organ donor for an intestinal transplant.

V is TRBV6-5 and J is TRBJ2-7; the match to TRBD1 covers 10 bases. This CDR3 spans 14 amino acids. CDR1 is MNHEY, CDR2 SVGAGI, per germline. V lost 2 bases, J lost 5 bases, and 3 bases stayed unmatched. CDR3 protein: CASSYRDRGHEQYF. As DNA, the CDR3 is TGTGCCAGCAGTTACCGGGACAGGGGCCACGAGCAGTACTTC.

The genes are TRBV5-1 and TRBJ2-7; 7 nucleotides line up with TRBD1. Germline V CDR1 and CDR2: SGHRS, YFSETQ. The CDR3 runs to 15 residues. Trimming cost V 5 bases and J 3 bases; bases outside gene matches: 11. The CDR3 loop is CASSFGRGQSYEQYF. Written as DNA, the CDR3 is TGCGCCAGCAGTTTTGGACGGGGACAGAGCTACGAGCAGTACTTC. Filled out from reference TRBV5-1 and TRBJ2-7, the complete variable domain reads KAGVTQTPRYLIKTRGQQVTLSCSPISGHRSVSWYQQTPGQGLQFLFEYFSETQRNKGNFPGRFSGRQFSNSRSEMNVSTLELGDSALYLCASSFGRGQSYEQYFGPGTRLTVT.

This clone occurred once. The rearrangement joins TRBV2 to TRBJ1-4; D is ambiguous. This CDR3 comprises 15 residues. Trimming cost V 4 bases and J 8 bases, with 17 bases left between them. CDR1 and CDR2 from the germline V gene are SNHLY and FYNNEI. The CDR3 spells CASSAAGRFGEKLFF. CDR3 coding DNA: TGTGCCAGCAGTGCGGCGGGGAGATTTGGGGAAAAACTGTTTTTT.

The rearrangement links TRBV18 to TRBJ2-1, with a weak D call TRBD2 (6 bases). The V gene's germline CDR1 is KGHSH and CDR2 LQKENI. The ends were cut back, 4 bases at V and 0 bases at J, with 10 bases in the middle. CDR3 length: 15 residues. CDR3 in amino acids: CASSLSGFSYNEQFF. The CDR3 nucleotides are TGTGCCAGCTCACTTAGCGGCTTCTCCTACAATGAGCAGTTCTTC.

The rearrangement links TRBV5-4 to TRBJ2-1; D may be TRBD1 (5 bases). The germline CDR1 and CDR2 sequences are SGHNT and YYREEE (reference sequence). The germline V and J ends were trimmed by 4 bases and 5 bases, with 19 bases remaining between them. This CDR3 region has 16 residues. In DNA form, the CDR3 reads TGTGCCAGCAGCCCGCCCGACAGAATTAGAAACAATGAGCAGTTCTTC. Protein product: CASSPPDRIRNNEQFF.